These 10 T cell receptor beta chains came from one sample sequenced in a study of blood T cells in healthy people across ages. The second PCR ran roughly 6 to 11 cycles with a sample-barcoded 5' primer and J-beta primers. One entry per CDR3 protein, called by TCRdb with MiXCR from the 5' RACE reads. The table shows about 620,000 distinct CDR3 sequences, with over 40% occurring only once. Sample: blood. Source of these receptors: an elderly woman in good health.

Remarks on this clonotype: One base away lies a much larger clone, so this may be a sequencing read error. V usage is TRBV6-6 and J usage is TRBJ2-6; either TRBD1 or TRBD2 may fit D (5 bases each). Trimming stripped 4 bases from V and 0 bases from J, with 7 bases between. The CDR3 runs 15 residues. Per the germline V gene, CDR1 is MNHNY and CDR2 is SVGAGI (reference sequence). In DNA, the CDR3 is TGTGCCAGCAGTTGGGGGTGCTCTGGGGCCAACGTCCTGACTTTC. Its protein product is CASSWGCSGANVLTF.

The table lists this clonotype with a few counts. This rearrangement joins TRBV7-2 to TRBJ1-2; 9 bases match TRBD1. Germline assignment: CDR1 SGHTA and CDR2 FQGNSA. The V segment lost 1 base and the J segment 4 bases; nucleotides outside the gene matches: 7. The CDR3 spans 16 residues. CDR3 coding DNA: TGTGCCAGCAGCTTAGGGGGGGACAGGGCGGGCTATGGCTACACCTTC. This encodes CASSLGGDRAGYGYTF.

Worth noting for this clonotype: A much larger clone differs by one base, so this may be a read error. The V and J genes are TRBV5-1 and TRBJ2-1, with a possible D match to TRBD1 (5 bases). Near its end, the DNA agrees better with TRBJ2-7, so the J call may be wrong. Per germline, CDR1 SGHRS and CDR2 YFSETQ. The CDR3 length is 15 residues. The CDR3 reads CASASQGHSYNEQYF. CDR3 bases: TGCGCCAGCGCAAGCCAAGGACACTCCTACAATGAGCAGTACTTC.

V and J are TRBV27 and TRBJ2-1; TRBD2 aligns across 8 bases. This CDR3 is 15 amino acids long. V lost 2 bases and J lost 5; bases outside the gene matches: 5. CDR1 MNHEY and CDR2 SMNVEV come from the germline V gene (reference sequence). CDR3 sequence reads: CASSLQRGRHNEQFF. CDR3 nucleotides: TGTGCCAGCAGTTTACAGCGGGGGAGACACAATGAGCAGTTCTTC.

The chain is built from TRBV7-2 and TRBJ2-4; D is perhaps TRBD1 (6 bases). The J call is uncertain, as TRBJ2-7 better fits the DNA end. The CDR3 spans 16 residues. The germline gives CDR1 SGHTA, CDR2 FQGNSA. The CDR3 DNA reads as TGTGCCAGCAGCCCGCGCTCTGGTGGGACAAACTACGAGCAGTACTTC. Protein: CASSPRSGGTNYEQYF.

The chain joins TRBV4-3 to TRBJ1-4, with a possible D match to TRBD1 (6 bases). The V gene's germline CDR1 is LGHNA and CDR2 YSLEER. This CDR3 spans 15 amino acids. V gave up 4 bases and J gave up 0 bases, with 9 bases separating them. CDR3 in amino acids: CASSRYRATNEKLFF. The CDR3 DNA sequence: TGCGCCAGCAGCCGGTACAGGGCAACTAATGAAAAACTGTTTTTT.

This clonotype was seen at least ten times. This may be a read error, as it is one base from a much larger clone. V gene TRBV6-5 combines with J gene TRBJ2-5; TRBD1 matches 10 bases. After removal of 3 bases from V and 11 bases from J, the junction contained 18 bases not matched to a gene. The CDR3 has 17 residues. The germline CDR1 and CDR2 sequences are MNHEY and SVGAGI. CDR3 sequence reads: CASSYFYGTGAHNEQYF. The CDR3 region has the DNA TGTGCCAGCAGTTATTTCTACGGGACAGGGGCCCACAATGAGCAGTACTTC.

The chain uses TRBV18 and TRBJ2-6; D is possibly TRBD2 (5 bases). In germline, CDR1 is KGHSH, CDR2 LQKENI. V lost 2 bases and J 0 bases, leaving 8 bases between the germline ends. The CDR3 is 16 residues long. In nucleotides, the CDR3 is TGTGCCAGCTCACCATGGGAGTCCTCTGGGGCCAACGTCCTGACTTTC. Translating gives CASSPWESSGANVLTF.

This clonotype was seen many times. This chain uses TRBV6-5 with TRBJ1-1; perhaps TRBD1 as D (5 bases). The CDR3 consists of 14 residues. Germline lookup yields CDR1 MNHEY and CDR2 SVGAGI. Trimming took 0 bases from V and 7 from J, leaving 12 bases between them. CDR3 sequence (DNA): TGTGCCAGCAGTTACTCGGGGGTATTCGGTGAAGCTTTCTTT. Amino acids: CASSYSGVFGEAFF.

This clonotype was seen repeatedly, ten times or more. CDR3 residues: CASSDREGNQPQHF. The CDR3 DNA reads TGTGCCAGCAGTGATAGGGAGGGCAATCAGCCCCAGCATTTT. This chain joins TRBV25-1 and TRBJ1-5; no reliable D call. The CDR3 totals 14 residues. Germline V gives CDR1 MGHDK, CDR2 SYGVNS. V dropped 3 bases and J dropped 2 bases, with 8 bases sitting between them.